This T cell receptor beta chain was retrieved from a study of blood T cell repertoires in COVID-19. The overall study: From T cells, B-cell-depleted T cells, or PBMCs came the material, which was cDNA or gDNA.

Clones were sequenced by immunoSEQ multiplex PCR, and TCRdb holds only the in-frame ones, with some missing. Of hundreds of thousands of clones in the sample, around 89% were seen once. The receptor comes from a woman in her fifties or sixties with active or convalescent COVID-19. Sequencing was performed on peripheral blood.

The chain's CDR3 is CASSLNQRVYEQYF. CDR3 coding DNA: TGTGCCAGCAGTTTAAACCAGCGGGTCTACGAGCAGTACTTC. The rearrangement links TRBV28 to TRBJ2-7; the D gene is possibly TRBD2 (6 bases). V shed 2 bases and J shed 3 bases, with 11 bases lying between them. This CDR3 spans 14 amino acids. CDR1 MDHEN and CDR2 SYDVKM come from the germline V gene.